This T cell receptor beta chain was obtained from a study of T cells in Graves' hyperthyroidism and ophthalmopathy (dated by TCRdb to the late 2010s). Concerning the study at large: Peripheral blood was sampled at the time of initial diagnosis, prior to any treatment. To identify TCR V-J signatures that set the groups apart, the researchers used a discovery cohort of 90 to 100 patients, made up of 40 to 45 with Graves' ophthalmopathy and 57 with stable Graves' hyperthyroidism. An independent validation cohort of under 20 hyperthyroidism patients and about 15 patients who later progressed to ophthalmopathy tested prospective prediction of ophthalmopathy. For training and testing, the 95 to 100 patients in the discovery cohort were randomly divided in a 7:3 ratio. The study also compared thyroid tissue and blood T-cell repertoires from 5 to 7 Graves' hyperthyroidism patients. Once sampling was done, hyperthyroidism patients were given methimazole at a starting dose of 30 mg daily, whereas ophthalmopathy patients were given high-dose intravenous methylprednisolone. According to the paper, TCR Vbeta CDR3 sequencing was carried out on over 130 peripheral blood samples, which came from more than 40 ophthalmopathy, around 74 hyperthyroidism and approximately 17 progressor patients.

Stable Graves' hyperthyroidism was defined as no progression to ophthalmopathy during 18 months of follow-up. Hyperthyroidism patients were newly diagnosed, with disease duration under 2 months, and aged 18 to 65 years. Patients with uncontrolled infections, other autoimmune diseases, pregnancy or lactation were excluded. Clinical symptoms, serum thyroxine and TRAb, thyroid ultrasound, and orbital computed tomography formed the basis for the diagnoses. PBMCs were separated from roughly 10 ml of fresh peripheral blood using Ficoll-Paque density gradient centrifugation. Total RNA was extracted using Trizol reagent, and RNA quality was assessed on an Agilent 2100 Bioanalyzer. Its CDR3 holds 16 amino acids, cysteine through phenylalanine. Of all the DNA, just the CDR3 is kept, 48 bases in frame from base 1. According to the germline V gene (reference sequence), CDR1 reads MNHEY and CDR2 reads SMNVEV. Germline trimming: 6 bases from V, 6 bases from J; junction bases outside gene matches: 13.

This clonotype was counted ten times or more. Its antigen is unknown. Per-base qualities were not stored, and no clone one base away is much larger. TCR beta CDR3 regions were amplified from RNA transcripts. The TCR CDR3 was subjected to a first round of RT-PCR using the HTBI primer set and the Qiagen OneStep RT-PCR kit. A second multiplex PCR round built the libraries, followed by size selection and purification. Sequencing of the libraries was done on an Illumina HiSeq2000 using paired-end 100 bp reads. The paper's processing steps were these. SOAPnuke was used to process the raw data, removing reads that contained adapters or uncalled bases, had a mean Phred below 15, or lacked an exact match to the constant primer or identifier. High-quality paired reads were merged using COPE v1.2.5, and each unique nucleotide sequence was defined as a clonotype. MiTCR v1.1 was used to align the clonotypes against IMGT TRBV, TRBD and TRBJ reference segments. Only V-J combinations with frequency above 0.0001, covering 99.2% of repertoires, were analysed. The TCS score was defined as the ratio of F50 (clonal expansion) to E x V (chaos), calculated using BLOSUM62-based TCRdist between CDR3 peptides within each V-J. Welch's t-statistics and random forest reduced 500 to 550 V-J features to 10 to 15, which were used in a naive Bayes classifier (R e1071). The raw public data were reprocessed by TCRdb itself: fastp quality trimming at Q25, MiXCR clonotype calling, in-frame beta chains only. Rows are combined by CDR3 protein, so each entry shows the most common genes and DNA. The V and J calls and clone size come from TCRdb's table, not from the authors' own analysis. The sample includes more than 150,000 distinct CDR3 sequences, with 17% observed a single time. The ten largest clones take up under 35% of the sample.

The paper's findings and limits, for the study overall: No statistical method was used to fix the sample size in advance, and group allocation was not hidden from the investigators. Blood samples also contained most of the expanded thyroid clonotypes (frequency above 0.001), which suggests that blood repertoires may reflect thyroid immune responses. A 13 V-J signature model separated ophthalmopathy from stable hyperthyroidism, with nearly 90% sensitivity and roughly 82% specificity in cross-validation and 80%/75% in testing. During validation, the model predicted progression to ophthalmopathy a median of about 5.9 months ahead of onset, with around 71% sensitivity and around 73% specificity.

Sequences were obtained from blood. This chain is built from TRBV27 and TRBJ1-5, with 8 junctional bases fitting TRBD1. This TCR derives from a woman between 45 and 65 years old with Graves' hyperthyroidism. The base sequence is TGTGCCAGCAGGCCTGATCAGGGGGCTCGGGGTCAGCCCCAGCATTTT. Translated, it gives CASRPDQGARGQPQHF.